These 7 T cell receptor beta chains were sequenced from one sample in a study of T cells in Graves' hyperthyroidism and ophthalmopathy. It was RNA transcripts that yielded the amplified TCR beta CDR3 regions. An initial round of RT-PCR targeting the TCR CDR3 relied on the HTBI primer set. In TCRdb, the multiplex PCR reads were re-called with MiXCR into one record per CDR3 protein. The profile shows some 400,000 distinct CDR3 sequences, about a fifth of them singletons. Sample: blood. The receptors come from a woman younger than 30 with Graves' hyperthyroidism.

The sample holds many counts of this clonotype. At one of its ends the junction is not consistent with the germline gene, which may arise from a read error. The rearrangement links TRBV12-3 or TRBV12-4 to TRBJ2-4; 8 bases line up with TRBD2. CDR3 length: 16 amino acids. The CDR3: CASSPPGGLAKNIKYF. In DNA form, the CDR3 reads TGTGCCAGCAGTCCTCCGGGAGGGCTAGCCAAAAACATTAAGTACTTC.

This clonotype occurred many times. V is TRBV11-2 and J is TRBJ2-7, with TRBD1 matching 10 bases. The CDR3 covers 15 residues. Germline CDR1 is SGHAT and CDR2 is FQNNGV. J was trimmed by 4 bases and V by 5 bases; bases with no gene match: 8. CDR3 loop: CASSTTGTGVYEQYF. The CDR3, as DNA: TGTGCCAGCAGCACAACCGGGACAGGGGTTTACGAGCAGTACTTC.

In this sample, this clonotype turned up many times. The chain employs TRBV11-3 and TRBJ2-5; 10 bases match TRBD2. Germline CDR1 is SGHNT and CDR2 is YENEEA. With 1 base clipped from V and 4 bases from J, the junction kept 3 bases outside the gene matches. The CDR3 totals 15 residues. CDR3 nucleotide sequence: TGTGCCAGCAGCTTAGGCGCTAGCGGGGGAGAGACCCAGTACTTC. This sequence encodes CASSLGASGGETQYF.

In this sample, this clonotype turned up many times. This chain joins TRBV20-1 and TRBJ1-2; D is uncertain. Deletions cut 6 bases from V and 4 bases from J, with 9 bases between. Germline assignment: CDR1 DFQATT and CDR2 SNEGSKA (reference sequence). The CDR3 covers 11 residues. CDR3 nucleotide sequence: TGCAGTGCCCTTTGGGGCTATGGCTACACCTTC. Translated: CSALWGYGYTF.

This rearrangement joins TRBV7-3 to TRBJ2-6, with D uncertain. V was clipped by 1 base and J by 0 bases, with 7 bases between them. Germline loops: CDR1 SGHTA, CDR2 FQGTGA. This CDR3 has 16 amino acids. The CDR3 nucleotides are TGTGCCAGCAGCTTAAGCTTTAGCTCTGGGGCCAACGTCCTGACTTTC. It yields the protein CASSLSFSSGANVLTF.

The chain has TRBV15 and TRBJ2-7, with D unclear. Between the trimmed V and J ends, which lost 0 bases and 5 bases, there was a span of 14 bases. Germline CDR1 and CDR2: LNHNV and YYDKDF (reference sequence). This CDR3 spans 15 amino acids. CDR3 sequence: CATSRDRSTRHEQYF. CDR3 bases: TGTGCCACCAGCAGAGATCGGTCTACCCGCCACGAGCAGTACTTC.

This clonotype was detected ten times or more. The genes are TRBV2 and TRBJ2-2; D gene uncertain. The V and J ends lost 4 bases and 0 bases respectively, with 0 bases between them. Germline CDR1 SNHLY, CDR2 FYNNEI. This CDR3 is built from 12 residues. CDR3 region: CASSANTGELFF. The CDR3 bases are TGTGCCAGCAGTGCGAACACCGGGGAGCTGTTTTTT.